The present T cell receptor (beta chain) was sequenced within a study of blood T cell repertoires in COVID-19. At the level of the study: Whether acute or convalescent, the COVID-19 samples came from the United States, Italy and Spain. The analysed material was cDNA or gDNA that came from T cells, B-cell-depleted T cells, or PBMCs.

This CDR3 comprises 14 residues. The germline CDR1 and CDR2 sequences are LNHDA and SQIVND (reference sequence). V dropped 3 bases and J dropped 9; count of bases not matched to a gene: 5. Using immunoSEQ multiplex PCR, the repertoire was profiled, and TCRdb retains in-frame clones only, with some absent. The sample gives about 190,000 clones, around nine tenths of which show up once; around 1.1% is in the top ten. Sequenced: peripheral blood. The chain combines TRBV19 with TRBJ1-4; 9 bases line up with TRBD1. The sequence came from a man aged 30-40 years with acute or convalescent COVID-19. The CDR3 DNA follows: TGTGCCAGTAGTATTGGGACAGGGTTAAAAAAACTGTTTTTT. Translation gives CASSIGTGLKKLFF.